One and the same sample provided the 3 T cell receptor beta chains below, sequenced in a study of cytomegalovirus exposure and HLA in healthy donors. Use of 60 Vbeta and 13 Jbeta primers characterized the PCR. The method was immunoSEQ multiplex PCR; TCRdb's version includes in-frame clones alone and lacks a portion of them. The top ten clones hold about 3.1% of a sample with 200,000 to 250,000 clones, 65% to 85% of them seen once. Sequenced material: PBMCs. The receptor set was obtained from a man aged 25 to 40 in good health and CMV-seronegative.

Worth noting for this clone: This same CDR3 is encoded by further DNA sequences in the sample. The chain employs TRBV7-2 and TRBJ1-6, with a possible D match to TRBD1 (5 bases). The CDR3 is 15 residues long. In germline, CDR1 is SGHTA, CDR2 FQGNSA. V lost 0 bases and J 7 bases, leaving 10 bases between the germline ends. CDR3 region: CASSLAWRGNSPLHF. The CDR3, as DNA: TGTGCCAGCAGCTTAGCTTGGAGGGGCAATTCACCCCTCCACTTT. Full variable domain (missing parts from reference TRBV7-2 and TRBJ1-6): GAGVSQSPSNKVTEKGKDVELRCDPISGHTALYWYRQSLGQGLEFLIYFQGNSAPDKSGLPSDRFSAERTGGSVSTLTIQRTQQEDSAVYLCASSLAWRGNSPLHFGNGTRLTVT.

This clone showed up just once. V gene TRBV6-5 combines with J gene TRBJ1-1, with a possible D match to TRBD1 (5 bases). Germline assignment: CDR1 MNHEY and CDR2 SVGAGI. V shed 0 bases and J shed 12 bases, with 8 bases lying between them. The CDR3 totals 11 residues. This CDR3 reads CASSYSGQTFF. CDR3 coding DNA: TGTGCCAGCAGTTACTCGGGGCAGACTTTCTTT.

The chain has TRBV11-1 and TRBJ2-7, with D possibly matching TRBD2 (7 bases). Trimming removed 5 bases from V and 4 bases from J, with 15 bases in between. The CDR3 spans 14 residues. CDR1 SGHAT and CDR2 FQDESV come from the germline V gene (reference sequence). CDR3 region: CASSPRGTPYEQYF. In nucleotides, the CDR3 is TGTGCCAGCAGCCCGCGGGGGACACCGTACGAGCAGTACTTC.